This T cell receptor beta chain was recorded in a study of regulatory T cells in long-lasting Graves disease. Across the whole study: Under 3 months of antithyroid drugs had been taken by newly diagnosed Graves' patients.

iRepertoire HTBI primers and Arm-PCR of CDR3 regions built TCR beta libraries. TCRdb ran MiXCR on the multiplex PCR reads and lists one entry per CDR3 protein. This table has a few hundred thousand distinct CDR3 sequences, approximately 10% appearing once. There are many counts of this clonotype. Time point described: newly diagnosed GD, antithyroid drugs for less than 3 months. Extracted RNA from PBMCs served as the source of the TCR library. The CDR3 runs 14 residues. The germline V gene encodes CDR1 DFQATT and CDR2 SNEGSKA (reference sequence). With 3 bases removed from V and 1 base from J, the gap between germline ends came to 7 bases. The sample was also linked to a second study, of T cells in Graves' hyperthyroidism and ophthalmopathy. As reported in that work: The TCR CDR3 first-round RT-PCR relied on the HTBI primer set.

This receptor was taken from a woman between 18 and 29 years old with Graves disease. This specimen consisted of peripheral blood mononuclear cells (PBMCs), obtained at new diagnosis, from a patient treated with antithyroid drugs. The chain combines TRBV20-1 with TRBJ2-6, with D possibly being TRBD2 (5 bases). The CDR3 coding sequence is TGCAGTGCTAGGGAGGCGTCTGGGGCCAACGTCCTGACTTTC. This sequence encodes CSAREASGANVLTF.